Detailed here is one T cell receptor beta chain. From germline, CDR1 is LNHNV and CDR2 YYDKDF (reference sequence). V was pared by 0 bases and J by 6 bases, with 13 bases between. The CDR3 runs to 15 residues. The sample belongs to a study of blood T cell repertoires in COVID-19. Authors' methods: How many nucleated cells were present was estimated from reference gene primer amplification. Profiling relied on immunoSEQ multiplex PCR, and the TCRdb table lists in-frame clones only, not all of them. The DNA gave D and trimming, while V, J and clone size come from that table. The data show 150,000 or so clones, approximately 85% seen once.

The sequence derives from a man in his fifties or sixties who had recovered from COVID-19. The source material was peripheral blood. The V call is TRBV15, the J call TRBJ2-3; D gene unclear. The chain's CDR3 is CATSRDPRNQDTQYF. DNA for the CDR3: TGTGCCACCAGCAGAGACCCCCGAAATCAGGATACGCAGTATTTT.